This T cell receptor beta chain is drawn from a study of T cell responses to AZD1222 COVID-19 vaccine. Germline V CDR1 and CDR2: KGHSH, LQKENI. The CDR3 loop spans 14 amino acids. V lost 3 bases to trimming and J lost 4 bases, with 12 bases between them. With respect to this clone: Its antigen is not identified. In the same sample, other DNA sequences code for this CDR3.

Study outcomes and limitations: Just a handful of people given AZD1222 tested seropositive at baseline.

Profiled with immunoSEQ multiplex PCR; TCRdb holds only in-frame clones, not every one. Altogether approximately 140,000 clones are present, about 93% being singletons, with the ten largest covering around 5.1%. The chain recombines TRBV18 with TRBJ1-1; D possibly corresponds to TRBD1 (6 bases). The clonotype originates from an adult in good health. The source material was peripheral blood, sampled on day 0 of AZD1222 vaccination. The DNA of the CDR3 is TGTGCCAGCTCACCGGGGGCGCGGGGCACTGAAGCTTTCTTT. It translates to CASSPGARGTEAFF.